This T cell receptor (beta chain) was sequenced for a study of blood T cells in healthy people across ages (dated by TCRdb to 2015 to 2017). A note on the overall study: In model experiments, template switching captured roughly one uniquely barcoded TCR beta cDNA molecule for every two T cells. Age-related changes in TCR beta repertoire diversity were measured in the study by deep sequencing normalized with unique cDNA molecular identifiers. The donors were divided into four age groups: young (average about 16 years), middle-aged (approximately 39), aged (around 67) and long-lived (about 79). Donors of different ages were randomly distributed across sequencing lanes to avoid experimental bias. The study analyzed two additional independent replicas of 1 million unique cDNA reads from the same blood draw for two donors, one aged 18 to 29 and one aged 80 or older.

Donors were around 37 systemically healthy Caucasian individuals from Russia aged roughly 6 to 100 years. Each donor gave 9.5 to 10 milliliters of peripheral blood, drawn into EDTA-treated Vacutainer tubes. Ficoll-Paque density-gradient centrifugation was used to isolate PBMCs, with at least 7 million per sample. Total RNA was extracted from PBMCs with Trizol reagent, with at least 5.5 micrograms obtained per sample. For every donor, flow cytometry on a PBMC aliquot measured the percentage of naive CD45RAhigh/CD27high T cells. V and J are trimmed by 5 bases and 3 bases, and the gene matches miss 7 bases of the junction. The CDR3 spans 14 residues, from the cysteine through the phenylalanine. Of the read, only the CDR3 DNA is kept; its 42 bases are in frame from base 1. The germline V gene specifies SGHRS as CDR1 and YFSETQ as CDR2. The paper as a whole reports these results and caveats: The CMV infection status of donors was not known, potentially confounding age-related changes in expanded clonotypes. Compared with the aged group, the long-lived group had more naive CD4+ T cells, fewer expanded clones and increased TCR diversity, a pattern suggesting age selection. Since profiling was done on bulk unsorted PBMCs, naive and antigen-experienced compartments could not be conclusively compared. Observed TCR beta diversity correlated strongly with the percentage of naive T cells measured by flow cytometry. Estimates of total diversity based on one million sequenced T cells were considered lower bounds and underestimates. Observed TCR beta diversity per million T cells fell roughly linearly with age, and a significant reduction was already apparent by age roughly 41.

Note on this clonotype: The antigen it recognizes is unknown. There are no base qualities to consult, and no much larger clone falls within one base.

Libraries came from 5' RACE. TCRdb names Illumina HiSeq 2500 as the instrument used. A second PCR of about 6 to 12 cycles was run with a J-beta primer mix and a sample-barcoded 5' primer. A template-switch 5' adaptor carrying 12 random nucleotides introduced a unique molecular identifier onto each TCR beta cDNA molecule. Each sample yielded at least 2.5 million CDR3-containing paired-end reads. All of the RNA was converted into first-strand cDNA using the Mint cDNA synthesis kit, with a TRBC-specific oligonucleotide serving as the primer. All cDNA was treated with uracil-DNA glycosylase and then went through a first 18-cycle PCR with the universal primers M1SS and BC2_uni_R. Processing in the source paper ran as follows. Each sample was normalized by randomly selecting 1 million high-quality reads, each carrying a distinct molecular identifier. Reads with shared molecular identifiers were discarded instead of being binned into consensus sequences. CDR3 identification, clonotype clustering and error correction used MiTCR with a Q25 quality threshold and the strictest error-elimination algorithm. Lower-bound total TCR beta diversity was estimated with a nonparametric unseen species model using Euler transformation. TCRdb applied fastp at Q25 and MiXCR to the public reads, then kept only in-frame beta chains. Identical CDR3 proteins give one entry, which carries the most common genes and DNA. V and J calls and clone size were set by TCRdb, not the authors. This sample gives roughly 860,000 distinct CDR3 sequences in total; 55% to 65% of them show up just once. The ten largest clones represent 25% to 30% of the sample.

This TCR was sampled from a man under 40 in good health. Input material: blood. The chain is encoded by TRBV5-1 joined to TRBJ2-7; 8 nucleotides in the junction match TRBD2. The nucleotides read TGCGCCAGCAGATCGAGCGGGGGAGGCTACGAGCAGTACTTC. It is translated as CASRSSGGGYEQYF.